Following are 16 T cell receptor beta chains from one sample sequenced in a study of T cell changes during pregnancy in multiple sclerosis. Sequenced by immunoSEQ multiplex PCR; TCRdb stores in-frame clones only, minus some. The sample shows fewer than 95,000 clones, approximately 90% of them seen only once. The sequencing used peripheral blood, collected in the first trimester of pregnancy. These receptors were obtained from a female donor in good health, enrolled as a control in a pregnancy study.

The DNA for the CDR3 is TGCGCCAGCAGCTCGTACCTGGGGGGGCGCCTAGATACGCAGTATTTT. Translation gives CASSSYLGGRLDTQYF. The V and J genes are TRBV5-1 and TRBJ2-3; maybe TRBD2 (7 bases). From germline, CDR1 is SGHRS and CDR2 YFSETQ. The CDR3 has 16 residues. Deletions cut 3 bases from V and 5 bases from J, with 19 bases between.

This chain uses TRBV5-1 with TRBJ2-2, with 14 bases aligning to TRBD2. The CDR3 is 18 residues long. The germline gives CDR1 SGHRS, CDR2 YFSETQ. The V gene end was trimmed by 5 bases and the J gene end by 2 bases; junction bases not matched to a gene: 8. Here the CDR3 DNA reads TGCGCCAGCAGATCCGGGACTAGCGGGAGATCCAACACCGGGGAGCTGTTTTTT. This translates into CASRSGTSGRSNTGELFF.

The V call is TRBV28, the J call TRBJ2-1, with D hard to call. Trimming pared 1 base from V and 13 bases from J, leaving 11 bases between. The CDR3 extends over 12 amino acids. Germline CDR1 and CDR2: MDHEN and SYDVKM. The CDR3 sequence: CASSLSLQVQFF. Here the CDR3 DNA reads TGTGCCAGCAGTTTATCCCTCCAGGTCCAGTTCTTC.

This clone was detected a few times. The V gene is TRBV5-1, the J gene TRBJ1-1; 9 bases agree with TRBD1. CDR1 SGHRS and CDR2 YFSETQ come from the germline V gene. The trim removed 4 bases at V and 4 bases at J, leaving 8 bases unmatched. The CDR3 length is 15 residues. The CDR3, as DNA: TGCGCCAGCAGCGCCGGGACAGGGAGGGGCACTGAAGCTTTCTTT. Its translation: CASSAGTGRGTEAFF.

The chain joins TRBV27 to TRBJ2-7, with TRBD2 matching over 12 bases. J gave up 3 bases and V 4 bases, and 7 bases lay outside the gene matches. This CDR3 spans 16 amino acids. Per the germline V gene, CDR1 is MNHEY and CDR2 is SMNVEV (reference sequence). CDR3 nucleotide sequence: TGTGCCAGCAGTTCTTTTAGGACTAGCGGGAACTACGAGCAGTACTTC. Translating gives CASSSFRTSGNYEQYF.

The V call is TRBV7-2, the J call TRBJ2-7; TRBD2 might be the D (5 bases). The CDR3 runs to 15 residues. The germline CDR1 and CDR2 sequences are SGHTA and FQGNSA. V was trimmed by 5 bases and J by 2 bases, leaving 16 bases between them. Here the CDR3 reads CASSEGKVGPYEQYF. CDR3 DNA: TGTGCCAGCAGCGAGGGTAAGGTGGGCCCCTACGAGCAGTACTTC.

The chain employs TRBV7-9 and TRBJ2-6, with D uncertain. The V end was cut by 6 bases, the J end by 0 bases, with 12 bases between. The germline CDR1 and CDR2 sequences are SEHNR and FQNEAQ (reference sequence). This CDR3 comprises 16 residues. CDR3 nucleotides: TGTGCCAGCAGTTATACTGACTCCTCTGGGGCCAACGTCCTGACTTTC. It translates to CASSYTDSSGANVLTF.

The chain carries TRBV5-4 and TRBJ2-3; 14 bases fit TRBD2. Per germline, CDR1 SGHNT and CDR2 YYREEE (reference sequence). The junction had 10 bases not matched to a gene; V was cut back by 0 bases and J by 7 bases. The CDR3 is 18 amino acids. The CDR3 bases are TGTGCCAGCAGCTTGGTCCCCGGACTAGCGGGAGGTAGGAATACGCAGTATTTT. It is translated as CASSLVPGLAGGRNTQYF.

This chain uses TRBV10-3 with TRBJ2-1; 9 bases match TRBD2. Germline V lookup: CDR1 ENHRY, CDR2 SYGVKD. Losses at the gene ends were 6 bases for V and 6 bases for J; bases not matched to a gene: 0. The CDR3 totals 12 residues. CDR3 amino acids: CAIRTSGNEQFF. The CDR3 DNA reads TGTGCCATCAGGACTAGCGGCAATGAGCAGTTCTTC.

This chain joins TRBV19 and TRBJ2-1; D perhaps matches TRBD2 (5 bases). CDR3 length equals 12 residues. V shed 7 bases and J shed 9 bases, with 13 bases lying between them. Germline lookup yields CDR1 LNHDA and CDR2 SQIVND (reference sequence). This CDR3 is CASTPGSGEQFF. The DNA for the CDR3 is TGTGCCAGTACCCCGGGAAGCGGTGAGCAGTTCTTC.

The rearrangement joins TRBV6-4 to TRBJ1-5; 10 bases fit TRBD1. Germline values: CDR1 MRHNA, CDR2 SNTAGT. The CDR3 length is 15 residues. V lost 3 bases and J lost 5; bases outside the gene matches: 4. The CDR3: CASSDAGTGDQPQHF. CDR3 in DNA: TGTGCCAGCAGTGATGCCGGGACAGGGGATCAGCCCCAGCATTTT.

This chain uses TRBV29-1 with TRBJ2-5; a weak D match, TRBD1 (5 bases). The germline gives CDR1 SQVTM, CDR2 ANQGSEA. The CDR3 is 13 amino acids. Deletions cut 4 bases from V and 4 bases from J, with 13 bases between. The chain's CDR3 is CSVGSDRGETQYF. The CDR3, as DNA: TGCAGCGTTGGGTCCGATAGGGGAGAGACCCAGTACTTC. Using reference TRBV29-1 and TRBJ2-5 for the parts outside the CDR3, the full variable domain is SAVISQKPSRDICQRGTSLTIQCQVDSQVTMMFWYRQQPGQSLTLIATANQGSEATYESGFVIDKFPISRPNLTFSTLTVSNMSPEDSSIYLCSVGSDRGETQYFGPGTRLLVL.

The chain has TRBV7-8 and TRBJ1-1, with 7 bases lining up with TRBD1. V lost 5 bases to trimming and J lost 8 bases; unmatched junction nucleotides: 8. This CDR3 has 13 residues. CDR1 SGHVS and CDR2 FQNEAQ come from the germline V gene. The CDR3, as DNA: TGTGCCAGCAGCGTCCGGGACAGACGGGAAGCTTTCTTT. This encodes CASSVRDRREAFF.

The V and J genes are TRBV30 and TRBJ2-1; TRBD2 agrees at 10 bases. The ends lost 2 bases at V and 9 bases at J; junction bases unmatched: 10. There are 15 residues in the CDR3. Germline assignment: CDR1 GTSNPN and CDR2 SVGIG (reference sequence). Here the CDR3 DNA reads TGTGCCTGGAGTACGGTAGCGGGAGGCCCATTTGAGCAGTTCTTC. Translated: CAWSTVAGGPFEQFF.

This chain's CDR3 is CASSSPGLVNRVQYF. CDR3 nucleotides: TGTGCCAGCAGCTCCCCGGGACTAGTGAATAGAGTGCAGTACTTC. The gene calls are TRBV13 and TRBJ2-7; 8 bases agree with TRBD2. The germline CDR1 and CDR2 sequences are PRHDT and FYEKMQ (reference sequence). The V segment lost 4 bases and the J segment 9 bases; nucleotides outside the gene matches: 14. This CDR3 is built from 15 residues.

V and J are TRBV29-1 and TRBJ1-1; perhaps TRBD1 as D (5 bases). Germline lookup yields CDR1 SQVTM and CDR2 ANQGSEA. This CDR3 comprises 13 residues. The V end lost 3 bases, the J end lost 1 base, and 9 bases lay between the germline ends. The CDR3, as DNA: TGCAGCGTTGACGGGGGGGGGAACACTGAAGCTTTCTTT. This codes for CSVDGGGNTEAFF.